These T cell receptor beta chains were read from a single sample in a study of T cells in Graves' hyperthyroidism and ophthalmopathy. Each CDR3 protein gets one entry after TCRdb re-called the multiplex PCR reads with MiXCR. The repertoire holds about 760,000 distinct CDR3 sequences, with just over 35% as singletons. Sequenced material: blood. The receptors shown here come from a woman aged 40-49 years with Graves' hyperthyroidism. The CDR3 runs from the conserved cysteine through the conserved F or W. Each record gives: J gene, clone size, V gene, D gene, CDR3 protein. D genes are given only for firm matches. Not every row has a clone size; where given, it reads once, few, many or a size class.

j_gene: TRBJ2-7
abundance: many
v_gene: TRBV12-3/TRBV12-4
d_gene: NA
CDR3aa: CASSLGTQGEQYF

j_gene: TRBJ1-6
abundance: few
v_gene: TRBV2
d_gene: NA
CDR3aa: CASSEGSPLHF

j_gene: TRBJ1-2
abundance: NA
v_gene: TRBV25-1
d_gene: NA
CDR3aa: CASSDLTSGTRGYGGYTF

j_gene: TRBJ1-1
abundance: many
v_gene: TRBV9
d_gene: NA
CDR3aa: CASSSVDTEAFF

j_gene: TRBJ2-5
abundance: many
v_gene: TRBV6-5
d_gene: NA
CDR3aa: CASRRTGRETQYF

j_gene: TRBJ2-7
abundance: once
v_gene: TRBV28
d_gene: TRBD2
CDR3aa: CASNQLAGTYEQYF

j_gene: TRBJ2-5
abundance: few
v_gene: TRBV6-6
d_gene: NA
CDR3aa: CASSYSVGVETQYF

j_gene: TRBJ2-5
abundance: NA
v_gene: TRBV20-1
d_gene: TRBD2
CDR3aa: CSASPRGLAGKETQYF

j_gene: TRBJ2-6
abundance: many
v_gene: TRBV7-8
d_gene: NA
CDR3aa: CASSLAPPSSGANVLTF

j_gene: TRBJ2-7
abundance: NA
v_gene: TRBV7-9
d_gene: TRBD1
CDR3aa: CASSLLTGGSSYEQYF

j_gene: TRBJ1-1
abundance: many
v_gene: TRBV25-1
d_gene: NA
CDR3aa: CATRDVNTEAFF

j_gene: TRBJ2-7
abundance: NA
v_gene: TRBV7-6
d_gene: NA
CDR3aa: CASSQSLGTYEQYF

j_gene: TRBJ2-5
abundance: NA
v_gene: TRBV4-3
d_gene: NA
CDR3aa: CASSQVGPRETQYF

j_gene: TRBJ2-7
abundance: many
v_gene: TRBV7-6
d_gene: NA
CDR3aa: CASSPLEGIRNEQYF

j_gene: TRBJ2-7
abundance: many
v_gene: TRBV11-2
d_gene: TRBD2
CDR3aa: CASSLKAGAYEQYF

j_gene: TRBJ1-2
abundance: NA
v_gene: TRBV2
d_gene: TRBD1
CDR3aa: CASSEPPGQDGYTF

j_gene: TRBJ1-5
abundance: many
v_gene: TRBV7-2
d_gene: NA
CDR3aa: CASSLESRNQPQHF

j_gene: TRBJ2-7
abundance: NA
v_gene: TRBV14
d_gene: NA
CDR3aa: CASSPQLYEQYF

j_gene: TRBJ1-3
abundance: few
v_gene: TRBV12-3/TRBV12-4
d_gene: NA
CDR3aa: CASSFSVRPLSGNTIYF

j_gene: TRBJ2-7
abundance: many
v_gene: TRBV14
d_gene: TRBD1
CDR3aa: CASSLRGLGNEQYF

j_gene: TRBJ2-3
abundance: NA
v_gene: TRBV7-2
d_gene: NA
CDR3aa: CASTAADTQYF

j_gene: TRBJ1-2
abundance: NA
v_gene: TRBV7-9
d_gene: NA
CDR3aa: CASSLDSSGGYTF

j_gene: TRBJ2-2
abundance: NA
v_gene: TRBV10-3
d_gene: NA
CDR3aa: CAISGGTADTGELFF

j_gene: TRBJ2-7
abundance: NA
v_gene: TRBV19
d_gene: TRBD1
CDR3aa: CASSLGQGRYEQYF

j_gene: TRBJ1-6
abundance: many
v_gene: TRBV19
d_gene: NA
CDR3aa: CASSIGNSPLHF

j_gene: TRBJ2-1
abundance: NA
v_gene: TRBV2
d_gene: NA
CDR3aa: CAIQGDGNEQFF

j_gene: TRBJ1-5
abundance: NA
v_gene: TRBV2
d_gene: NA
CDR3aa: CASSFPGSQPQHF

j_gene: TRBJ1-5
abundance: few
v_gene: TRBV6-1
d_gene: NA
CDR3aa: CASSEVTENQPQHF

j_gene: TRBJ1-2
abundance: NA
v_gene: TRBV11-2
d_gene: NA
CDR3aa: CASSYSFYREAPYDGYTF

j_gene: TRBJ2-7
abundance: many
v_gene: TRBV10-3
d_gene: NA
CDR3aa: CAISGQAPYEQYF

j_gene: TRBJ2-7
abundance: once
v_gene: TRBV20-1
d_gene: TRBD1
CDR3aa: CSATRDSPANEQYF

j_gene: TRBJ2-6
abundance: few
v_gene: TRBV7-9
d_gene: NA
CDR3aa: CASSFRVTGANVLTF

j_gene: TRBJ2-5
abundance: few
v_gene: TRBV20-1
d_gene: TRBD2
CDR3aa: CSAKSTSGGGETQYF

j_gene: TRBJ2-7
abundance: once
v_gene: TRBV24-1
d_gene: NA
CDR3aa: CASSDPGTARSYEQYF

j_gene: TRBJ1-4
abundance: NA
v_gene: TRBV4-3
d_gene: TRBD1
CDR3aa: CASSRGQTTNEKLFF

j_gene: TRBJ2-7
abundance: NA
v_gene: TRBV14
d_gene: NA
CDR3aa: CASSPDGFSYNEQYF

j_gene: TRBJ1-5
abundance: NA
v_gene: TRBV25-1
d_gene: NA
CDR3aa: CASSPPRGGDSNQPQHF

j_gene: TRBJ2-6
abundance: few
v_gene: TRBV5-6
d_gene: NA
CDR3aa: CASSFTTSGANVLTF